This TCR beta chain appears in the sequencing data of a study of T cell responses to AZD1222 COVID-19 vaccine (dated by TCRdb to the early 2020s). Describing the broader study: A total of more than 230 trial participants underwent TCR sequencing, of whom roughly 210 had received two doses of AZD1222 and 26 had received two doses of the MenACWY control vaccine. Trial participants were enrolled into age subgroups of 18-55, 56-69 and 70-plus years, which contained approximately 150, 30 and 60 TCR-sequenced participants, respectively. What the work shows at the level of the full study, not this receptor alone: Because no day 14 peak-response samples were available, repertoires were characterized only after the peak T cell response. After two AZD1222 doses, both the breadth and the depth of spike-specific TCRs were significantly higher than at day 0 and than in MenACWY recipients. Reportedly, close to half of the unique spike-specific TCRs recognized epitopes lying outside the regions that are mutated in the B.1.351 and B.1.1.7 variants. The 56-69-year group was small, and its depth increase did not reach significance, likely because of low power. Participants were mostly white British, with more females than males. The authors suggested clonal diversity may have been underestimated. Conclusions about previously exposed vaccinees are limited, since just six AZD1222 recipients were seropositive for SARS-CoV-2 at baseline. CD4 TCRs associated with the vaccine covered the entire spike protein, and the dominant responses were in regions 160-218 and 743-854.

The time point label here, explained by the study, means: baseline before first vaccination. This sample's treatment or condition label indicates: meningococcal conjugate vaccine given as trial control. Vaccinee samples came from UK trials COV001 and COV002, including a single-blind randomized controlled phase 2/3 trial of AZD1222 (ChAdOx1 nCoV-19) in healthy adults. For TCRbeta chain sequencing, PBMC samples from trial participants were taken at day 0 and at day 28 after the second dose. In its sample, this clone was seen once. Its specific antigen is unknown. Base qualities are not provided; no much larger clone lies one nucleotide away. Other DNA sequences in this sample translate to the same CDR3. The CDR3 regions of human TCRbeta chains were analyzed by immunosequencing. On the study's bioinformatics: TCRs in the repertoires were compared against a reference library of SARS-CoV-2-specific TCRs that had been generated with the MIRA antigen-specificity platform. Breadth was defined as the fraction of unique TCRs that were SARS-CoV-2-associated. Depth was defined as the fraction of total T cells that were SARS-CoV-2-associated. Using the MIRA data, every spike-specific TCR was mapped to the spike region that the TCR reacted to and assigned to either a CD4 or a CD8 class. Log10-transformed breadth and depth values were compared by one-way ANOVA with Sidak's multiple comparisons tests. The clones in this table, taken by TCRdb from immuneACCESS, are in-frame only. Not every clone is retained; where verified, under half of the shortfall comes from an unresolved V gene, and the cause of the rest is unknown. The DNA gave D and trimming, while V, J and clone size come from that table. The sample table shows roughly 93,000 clones, and roughly 86% are seen once. 2.8% of the sample lies in the top ten.

Material: peripheral blood, obtained on day 0 of MenACWY control vaccination. This TCR derives from an adult in good health.

CDR3 sequence: CASSMGSYEQYF. Here is the DNA: TGTGCCAGTAGTATGGGCAGCTACGAGCAGTACTTC. In this chain, TRBV19 is recombined with TRBJ2-7; no D gene call is confident. The CDR3 measures 12 amino acids from cysteine to phenylalanine. Here the CDR3 DNA is all that survives: 36 bases in frame from base 1. The junction carries 6 bases between V and J, which are trimmed by 3 bases and 3 bases respectively. CDR1 is given as LNHDA and CDR2 as SQIVND, both from the germline V gene (reference sequence).